This T cell receptor (beta chain) was observed in a study of T cells in Graves' hyperthyroidism and ophthalmopathy. Study overall: Sampling of peripheral blood happened at initial diagnosis, prior to any treatment.

RNA transcripts provided the source from which TCR beta CDR3 regions were amplified. HTBI primers were employed in a first-round RT-PCR of the TCR CDR3. TCRdb independently ran MiXCR on the multiplex PCR reads; one entry per CDR3 protein. Of about 110,000 distinct CDR3 sequences in the sample, about a sixth are singletons; the top ten hold 42%. V was clipped by 1 base and J by 4 bases, with 8 bases between them. The CDR3 consists of 12 residues. Looked up from germline, CDR1 is SQVTM and CDR2 is ANQGSEA. This clonotype was detected ten times or more. The sample comprised blood. The source of this sequence is a woman aged 45-60 years with Graves' hyperthyroidism. The rearrangement uses TRBV29-1 and TRBJ2-7; no clear D gene. The CDR3 is CSVEAGLYEQYF. The DNA of the CDR3 is TGCAGCGTTGAAGCTGGGCTGTACGAGCAGTACTTC.